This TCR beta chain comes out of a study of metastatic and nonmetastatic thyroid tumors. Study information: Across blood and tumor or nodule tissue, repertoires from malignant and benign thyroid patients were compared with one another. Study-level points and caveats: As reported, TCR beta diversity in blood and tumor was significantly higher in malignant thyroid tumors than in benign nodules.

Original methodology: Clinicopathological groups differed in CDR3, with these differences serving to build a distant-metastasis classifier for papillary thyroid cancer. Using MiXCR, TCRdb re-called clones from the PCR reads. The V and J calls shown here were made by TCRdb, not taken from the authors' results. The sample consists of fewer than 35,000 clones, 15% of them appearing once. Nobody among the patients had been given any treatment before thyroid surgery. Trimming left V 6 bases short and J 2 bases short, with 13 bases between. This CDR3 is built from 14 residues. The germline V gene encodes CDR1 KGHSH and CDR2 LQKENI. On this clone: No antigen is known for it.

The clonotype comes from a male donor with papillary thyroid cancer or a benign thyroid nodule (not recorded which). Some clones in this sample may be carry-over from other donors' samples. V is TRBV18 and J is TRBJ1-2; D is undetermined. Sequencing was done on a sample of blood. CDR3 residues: CASSLSGRNYGYTF. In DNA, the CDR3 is TGTGCCAGCTCCCTCTCTGGGCGGAACTATGGCTACACCTTC.